This T cell receptor (beta chain) was sequenced in a study of Graves' ophthalmopathy and Graves' hyperthyroidism. The authors amplified TCR beta CDR3 regions, and they did so from RNA transcripts for repertoire sequencing. First-round RT-PCR with HTBI primers preceded a second-round multiplex PCR. TCRdb recomputed calls from the multiplex PCR reads with MiXCR, one row per CDR3 protein. Altogether hundreds of thousands of distinct CDR3 sequences are present, around 50% being singletons, with the ten largest covering more than 45%. From germline, CDR1 is SNHLY and CDR2 FYNNEI. This CDR3 region has 14 residues. Trimming took 0 bases from V and 7 from J, leaving 7 bases between them.

The sequence was collected from an adult man with Graves' ophthalmopathy. The chain couples TRBV2 to TRBJ1-6, with D uncertain. The source material was peripheral blood. The CDR3 loop is CASSEAAANSPLHF. The CDR3 DNA sequence: TGTGCCAGCAGTGAAGCGGCAGCAAATTCACCCCTCCACTTT.